The source of this T cell receptor beta chain is a study of control samples from healthy donors and cancer patients. Clones were sequenced by immunoSEQ multiplex PCR, and TCRdb holds only the in-frame ones, with some missing. The repertoire consists of around 30,000 clones, with roughly 92% occurring once and the leading ten covering approximately 1.7%. CDR3 length: 19 residues. With V trimmed by 4 bases and J by 5 bases, 12 bases remained unmatched. Germline-derived CDR1 and CDR2 are SGHAT and FQNNGV. The receptor was derived from a man aged 40-49 years with colorectal cancer. V is TRBV11-2 and J is TRBJ2-3; TRBD2 aligns across 16 bases. The specimen sequenced was PBMCs. The DNA for the CDR3 is TGTGCCAGCAGCTACGGGACTAGCGGGGGGGCTGGGTTTGTAGATACGCAGTATTTT. It yields the protein CASSYGTSGGAGFVDTQYF.